The source of this T cell receptor beta chain is a study of cytomegalovirus exposure and HLA in healthy donors. Germline loops: CDR1 KGHSH, CDR2 LQKENI. The V gene end was trimmed by 6 bases and the J gene end by 0 bases; junction bases not matched to a gene: 7. The CDR3 loop spans 16 amino acids. The PCR used 60 Vbeta and 13 Jbeta primers. Per the original methods: Among the unique TCR beta chains that a later analysis counted, about 84 million in all, 10 million to 14 million were shared. Produced via immunoSEQ multiplex PCR; TCRdb's table is partial and in-frame only. V and J calls plus clone size are reproduced from that table; the DNA served to infer D and trimming. This table has about 210,000 clones, over 60% appearing once.

Input material: PBMCs. The chain couples TRBV18 to TRBJ1-3; 8 nucleotides agree with TRBD1. This clonotype originated in a male donor in good health and CMV-seronegative. CDR3 loop: CASSNDRGVSGNTIYF. For the CDR3, the DNA is TGTGCCAGCTCGAACGACAGGGGTGTCTCTGGAAACACCATATATTTT.